This T cell receptor beta chain originates from a study of T cell responses to AZD1222 COVID-19 vaccine. With regard to this clone: Antigen specificity is unknown.

Study results and caveats: Mapped onto spike, vaccine-associated CD4 TCRs spanned it and were dominant at 160-218 and 743-854. Unmutated regions of variants are reportedly targeted by nearly half of spike-specific TCRs. Among the donors, most were white British and more were female, and clonal diversity was possibly underestimated.

Here immunoSEQ multiplex PCR was the method, and the copy in TCRdb shows in-frame clones only, minus some. This table holds 110,000 or so clones, around nine tenths found once. The CDR3 loop spans 13 amino acids. Looked up from germline, CDR1 is MNHEY and CDR2 is SVGAGI. Trimming left V 6 bases short and J 3 bases short, with 11 bases between. This specimen was peripheral blood, taken on day 0 of MenACWY control vaccination. The chain couples TRBV6-5 to TRBJ1-1, with D possibly being TRBD1 (5 bases). The clonotype originates from an adult in good health. CDR3 sequence (DNA): TGTGCCAGCAGGTTACAGGTCGACACTGAAGCTTTCTTT. Its translation is CASRLQVDTEAFF.